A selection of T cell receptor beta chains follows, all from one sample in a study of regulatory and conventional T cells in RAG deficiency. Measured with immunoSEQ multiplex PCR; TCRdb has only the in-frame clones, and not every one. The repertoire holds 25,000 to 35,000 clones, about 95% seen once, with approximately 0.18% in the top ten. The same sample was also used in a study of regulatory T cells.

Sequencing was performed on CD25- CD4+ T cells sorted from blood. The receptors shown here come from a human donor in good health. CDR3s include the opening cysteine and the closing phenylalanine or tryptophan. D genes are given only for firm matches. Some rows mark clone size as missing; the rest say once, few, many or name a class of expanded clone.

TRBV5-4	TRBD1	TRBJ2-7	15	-	TGTGCCAGCAGCTTGGGAGGGGGCAGTCTGTACGAGCAGTACTTC	CASSLGGGSLYEQYF
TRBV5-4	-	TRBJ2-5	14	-	TGTGCCAGCAGCTTGATCGGGGTAGGAGAGACCCAGTACTTC	CASSLIGVGETQYF
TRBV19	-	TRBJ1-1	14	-	TGTGCCAGTAGTATACCCAACAGGGTTACTGAAGCTTTCTTT	CASSIPNRVTEAFF
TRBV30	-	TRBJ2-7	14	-	TGTGCCTGGAGCGGGGGGGCAGGGGGCTACGAGCAGTACTTC	CAWSGGAGGYEQYF
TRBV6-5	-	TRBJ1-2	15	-	TGTGCCAGCAGTTACCGGGATCGGGCGAACTATGGCTACACCTTC	CASSYRDRANYGYTF
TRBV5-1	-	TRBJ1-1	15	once	TGCGCCAGCAGCTTGGGCGGGCAGGGAGGGACTGAAGCTTTCTTT	CASSLGGQGGTEAFF
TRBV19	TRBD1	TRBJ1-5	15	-	TGTGCCAGTAGTAAAGGGATTGGGACAGGGCAGCCCCAGCATTTT	CASSKGIGTGQPQHF
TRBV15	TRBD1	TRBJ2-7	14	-	TGTGCCACCAGCAGAGGACAGGGGGGAGACGAGCAGTACTTC	CATSRGQGGDEQYF
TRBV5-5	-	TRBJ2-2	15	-	TGTGCCAGCAGCTTGGGGGGGGACAACACCGGGGAGCTGTTTTTT	CASSLGGDNTGELFF
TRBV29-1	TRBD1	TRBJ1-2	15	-	TGCAGCGTCCGGGACAGGGGGCCCACTAACTATGGCTACACCTTC	CSVRDRGPTNYGYTF
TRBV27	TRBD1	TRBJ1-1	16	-	TGTGCCAGCAGCATCCGGGACAGACCTATGAACACTGAAGCTTTCTTT	CASSIRDRPMNTEAFF
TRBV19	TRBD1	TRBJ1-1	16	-	TGTGCCAGTAGTAGGGGACAGGGGGCGGGAGGGGCTGAAGCTTTCTTT	CASSRGQGAGGAEAFF
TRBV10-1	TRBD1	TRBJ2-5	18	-	TGCGCCAGCAGTGAGGGTGTGGTGGGGACAGGAGTACAAGAGACCCAGTACTTC	CASSEGVVGTGVQETQYF
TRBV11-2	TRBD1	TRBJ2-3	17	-	TGTGCCAGCAGCCCCCGGACAGGGGCCACCCATTTGGATACGCAGTATTTT	CASSPRTGATHLDTQYF
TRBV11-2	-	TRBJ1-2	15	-	TGTGCCAGCAGCTTAGAAAGAACCGGACAAAGAGGCTACACCTTC	CASSLERTGQRGYTF
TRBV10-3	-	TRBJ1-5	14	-	TGTGCCATCAGTGAGTCAGGTCAGGGGCAGCCCCAGCATTTT	CAISESGQGQPQHF
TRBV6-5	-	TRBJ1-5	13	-	TGTGCCAGCAGACGACAGGGCAATCAGCCCCAGCATTTT	CASRRQGNQPQHF
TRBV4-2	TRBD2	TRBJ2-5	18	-	TGTGCCAGCAGCCTCGGGAAAGGGCTAGCGGGGGCCCAAGAGACCCAGTACTTC	CASSLGKGLAGAQETQYF
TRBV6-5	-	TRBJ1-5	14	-	TGTGCCAGCAGAGTAGACAGGAGCAATCAGCCCCAGCATTTT	CASRVDRSNQPQHF
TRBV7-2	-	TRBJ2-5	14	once	TGTGCCAGCAGCCCCCGCGGGTACCAAGAGACCCAGTACTTC	CASSPRGYQETQYF
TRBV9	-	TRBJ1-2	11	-	TGTGCCAGCAGCGCCACACATGGCTACACCTTC	CASSATHGYTF
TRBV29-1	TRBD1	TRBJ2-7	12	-	TGCAGCGTCGGGACAGAATTCTACGAGCAGTACTTC	CSVGTEFYEQYF
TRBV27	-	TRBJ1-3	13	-	TGTGCCCGAGAGACACTCTCTGGAAACACCATATATTTT	CARETLSGNTIYF
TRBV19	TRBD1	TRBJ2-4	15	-	TGTGCCAGTAGTATCCCGGACAGGGGGCTTGACATTCAGTACTTC	CASSIPDRGLDIQYF
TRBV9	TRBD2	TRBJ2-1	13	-	TGTGCCAGCACGCTCGGGGGACTAAATGAGCAGTTCTTC	CASTLGGLNEQFF
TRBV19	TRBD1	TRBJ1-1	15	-	TGTGCCAGTAGTACCCGAGACAGGGCCGGCACTGAAGCTTTCTTT	CASSTRDRAGTEAFF
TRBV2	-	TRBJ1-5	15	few	TGTGCCAGCTCCCCACAGGGTGGGGGCAATCAGCCCCAGCATTTT	CASSPQGGGNQPQHF
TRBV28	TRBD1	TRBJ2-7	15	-	TGTGCCAGCAGTCGCCAGGGACAGGGGGTGGAGGAGCAGTACTTC	CASSRQGQGVEEQYF
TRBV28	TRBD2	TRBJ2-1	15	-	TGTGCCAGCAGTTCGGCGGGGGGGCCGTACAATGAGCAGTTCTTC	CASSSAGGPYNEQFF
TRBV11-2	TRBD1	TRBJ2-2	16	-	TGTGCCAGCAGCTTAGTGTCGGCAGGGGGCACCGGGGAGCTGTTTTTT	CASSLVSAGGTGELFF
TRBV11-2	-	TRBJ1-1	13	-	TGTGCCAGCACTCCCATCAGGTTCCCTGAAGCTTTCTTT	CASTPIRFPEAFF
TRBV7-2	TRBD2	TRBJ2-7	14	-	TGTGCCAGCAGCTTCTCTAGCGGGGGGAGCGAGCAGTACTTC	CASSFSSGGSEQYF
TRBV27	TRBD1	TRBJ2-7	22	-	TGTGCCAGCAGTTCCCTCGACAGGGTGGGAATCGGGACGCTTCGGGTTCCCTACGAGCAGTACTTC	CASSSLDRVGIGTLRVPYEQYF
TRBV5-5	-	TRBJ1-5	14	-	TGTGCCAGCAGCTTGGGCAGGGTGGTCCAGCCCCAGCATTTT	CASSLGRVVQPQHF
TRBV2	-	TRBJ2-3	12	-	TGTGCCAGCAAATTTGCGCCAGATACGCAGTATTTT	CASKFAPDTQYF
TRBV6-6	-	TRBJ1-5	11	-	TGTGCCAGCAGCTCCAATCAGCCCCAGCATTTT	CASSSNQPQHF
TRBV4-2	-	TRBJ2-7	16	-	TGTGCCAGCAGCCAAAACGGGGGACGTAAGCCCCACGAGCAGTACTTC	CASSQNGGRKPHEQYF
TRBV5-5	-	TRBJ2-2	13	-	TGTGCCAGCAGCCCTCAGGGGACCGGGGAGCTGTTTTTT	CASSPQGTGELFF
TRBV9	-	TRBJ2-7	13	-	TGTGCCAGCAGCGTTGCCCTCCGGTACGAGCAGTACTTC	CASSVALRYEQYF
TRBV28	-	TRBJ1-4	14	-	TGTGCCAGCAGTTTATCAGGGAGGCGAGAAAAACTGTTTTTT	CASSLSGRREKLFF